Below, 5 T cell receptor beta chains from the same sample are listed, as sequenced in a study of blood T cell repertoires in COVID-19. The table came from immunoSEQ multiplex PCR; TCRdb's copy has only in-frame clones and leaves some out. The data hold under 250,000 clones, with 82% observed a single time. Sequenced input: PBMCs or T cells enriched from blood (not recorded which). Receptors originate from an older woman who had recovered from COVID-19.

In its sample, this clone was seen many times. The gene calls are TRBV6-2 or TRBV6-3 and TRBJ2-7; possible D gene TRBD2, 5 bases. V was clipped by 4 bases and J by 3 bases, with 13 bases between them. The CDR3 is 14 amino acids. Germline-derived CDR1 and CDR2 are MNHEY and SVGEGT. The CDR3 protein is CASSWASSRYEQYF. The CDR3 DNA reads TGTGCCAGCAGTTGGGCTAGCTCTCGCTACGAGCAGTACTTC.

This chain joins TRBV11-2 and TRBJ1-2, with a possible D match to TRBD1 (5 bases). Germline V gives CDR1 SGHAT, CDR2 FQNNGV. V gave up 5 bases and J gave up 8 bases, with 15 bases separating them. This CDR3 is 13 amino acids long. The CDR3 region is CASSRGRAEGYTF. CDR3 sequence (DNA): TGTGCCAGCAGCAGGGGCAGGGCGGAGGGCTACACCTTC.

The chain has TRBV2 and TRBJ2-1; D might be TRBD1 (6 bases). This CDR3 contains 13 residues. V was trimmed by 7 bases and J by 9 bases, leaving 16 bases between them. Per germline, CDR1 SNHLY and CDR2 FYNNEI. The CDR3 reads CASTQQGWGEQFF. The CDR3 DNA reads as TGTGCCAGCACTCAACAGGGTTGGGGTGAGCAGTTCTTC.

This clone turned up a few times. J is TRBJ1-5 and V is TRBV2; 9 nucleotides agree with TRBD1. CDR1 is SNHLY, CDR2 FYNNEI, per germline. The CDR3 runs 14 residues. V was clipped by 5 bases and J by 14 bases; unmatched bases: 13. CDR3 residues: CASSPRTGAGIEHF. For the CDR3, the DNA is TGTGCCAGCAGTCCTAGGACAGGGGCAGGGATCGAGCATTTT.

The chain uses TRBV5-8 and TRBJ2-1, with 12 bases lining up with TRBD2. V lost 0 bases and J lost 10; bases outside the gene matches: 5. The CDR3 length is 15 residues. CDR1 and CDR2 from the germline V gene are SGHTS and YDEGEE. CDR3 amino acids: CASSLGGLAGTEQFF. CDR3 nucleotide sequence: TGTGCCAGCAGCTTGGGCGGACTAGCGGGGACGGAGCAGTTCTTC.